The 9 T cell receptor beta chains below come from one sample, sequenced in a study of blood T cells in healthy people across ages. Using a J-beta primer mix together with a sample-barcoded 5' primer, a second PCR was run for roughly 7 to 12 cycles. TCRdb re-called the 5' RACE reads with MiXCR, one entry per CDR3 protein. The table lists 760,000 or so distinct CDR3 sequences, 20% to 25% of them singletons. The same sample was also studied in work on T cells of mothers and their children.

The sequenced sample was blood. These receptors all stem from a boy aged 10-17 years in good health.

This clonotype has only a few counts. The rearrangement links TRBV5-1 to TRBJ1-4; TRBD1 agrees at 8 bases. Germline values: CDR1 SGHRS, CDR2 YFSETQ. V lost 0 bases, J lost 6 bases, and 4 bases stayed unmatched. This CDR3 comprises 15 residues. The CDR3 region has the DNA TGCGCCAGCAGCTTGGCAGGGACAGGCGATGAAAAACTGTTTTTT. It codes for CASSLAGTGDEKLFF. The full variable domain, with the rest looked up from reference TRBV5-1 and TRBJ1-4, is KAGVTQTPRYLIKTRGQQVTLSCSPISGHRSVSWYQQTPGQGLQFLFEYFSETQRNKGNFPGRFSGRQFSNSRSEMNVSTLELGDSALYLCASSLAGTGDEKLFFGSGTQLSVL.

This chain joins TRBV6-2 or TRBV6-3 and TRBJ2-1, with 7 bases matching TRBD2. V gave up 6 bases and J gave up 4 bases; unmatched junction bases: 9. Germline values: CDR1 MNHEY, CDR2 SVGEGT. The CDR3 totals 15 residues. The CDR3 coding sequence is TGTGCCAGCAGGGACCTAGCGGAAGGATACAATGAGCAGTTCTTC. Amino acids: CASRDLAEGYNEQFF.

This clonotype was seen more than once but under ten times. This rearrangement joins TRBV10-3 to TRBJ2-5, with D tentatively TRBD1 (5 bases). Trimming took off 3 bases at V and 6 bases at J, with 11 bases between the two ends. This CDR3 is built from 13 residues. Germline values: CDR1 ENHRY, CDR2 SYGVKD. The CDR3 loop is CAISELGAQTQYF. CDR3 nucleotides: TGTGCCATCAGTGAATTAGGGGCGCAGACCCAGTACTTC.

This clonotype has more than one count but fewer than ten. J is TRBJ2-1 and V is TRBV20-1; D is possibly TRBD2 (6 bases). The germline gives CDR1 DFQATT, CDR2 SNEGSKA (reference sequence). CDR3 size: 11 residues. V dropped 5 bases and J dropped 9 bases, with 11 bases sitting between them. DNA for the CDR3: TGCAGTGCTCTATACGGGGGTGAGCAGTTCTTC. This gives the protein CSALYGGEQFF.

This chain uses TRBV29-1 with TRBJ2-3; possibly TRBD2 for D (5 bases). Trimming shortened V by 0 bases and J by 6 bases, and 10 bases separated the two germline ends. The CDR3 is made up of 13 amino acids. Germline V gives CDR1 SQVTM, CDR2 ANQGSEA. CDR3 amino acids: CSVEELVSDTQYF. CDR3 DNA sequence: TGCAGCGTTGAAGAACTAGTTTCCGATACGCAGTATTTT.

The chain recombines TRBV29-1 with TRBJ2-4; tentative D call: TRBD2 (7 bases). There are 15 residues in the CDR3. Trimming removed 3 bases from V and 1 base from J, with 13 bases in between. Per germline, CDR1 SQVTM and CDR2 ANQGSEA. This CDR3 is CSVEMGGLAKNIQYF. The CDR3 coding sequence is TGCAGCGTTGAGATGGGGGGGCTCGCCAAAAACATTCAGTACTTC. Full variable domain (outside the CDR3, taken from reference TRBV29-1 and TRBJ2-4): SAVISQKPSRDICQRGTSLTIQCQVDSQVTMMFWYRQQPGQSLTLIATANQGSEATYESGFVIDKFPISRPNLTFSTLTVSNMSPEDSSIYLCSVEMGGLAKNIQYFGAGTRLSVL.

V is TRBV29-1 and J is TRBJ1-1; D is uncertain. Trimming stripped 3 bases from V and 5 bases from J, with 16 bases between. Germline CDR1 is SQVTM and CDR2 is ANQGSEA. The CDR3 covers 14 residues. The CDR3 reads CSVDLVPFGTEAFF. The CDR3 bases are TGCAGCGTTGACCTGGTACCTTTTGGGACTGAAGCTTTCTTT.

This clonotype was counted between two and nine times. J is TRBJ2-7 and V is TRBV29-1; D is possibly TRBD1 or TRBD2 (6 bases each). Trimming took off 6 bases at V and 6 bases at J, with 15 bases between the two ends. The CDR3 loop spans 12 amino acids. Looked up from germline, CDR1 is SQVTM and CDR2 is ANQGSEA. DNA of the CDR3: TGCAGCGTGCCGGGGGCTGGACGCGAGCAGTACTTC. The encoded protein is CSVPGAGREQYF.

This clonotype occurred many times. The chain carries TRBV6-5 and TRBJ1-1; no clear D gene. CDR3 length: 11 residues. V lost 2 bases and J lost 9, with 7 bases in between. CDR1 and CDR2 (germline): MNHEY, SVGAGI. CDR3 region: CASSYGRKAFF. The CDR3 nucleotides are TGTGCCAGCAGTTACGGGCGTAAAGCTTTCTTT.